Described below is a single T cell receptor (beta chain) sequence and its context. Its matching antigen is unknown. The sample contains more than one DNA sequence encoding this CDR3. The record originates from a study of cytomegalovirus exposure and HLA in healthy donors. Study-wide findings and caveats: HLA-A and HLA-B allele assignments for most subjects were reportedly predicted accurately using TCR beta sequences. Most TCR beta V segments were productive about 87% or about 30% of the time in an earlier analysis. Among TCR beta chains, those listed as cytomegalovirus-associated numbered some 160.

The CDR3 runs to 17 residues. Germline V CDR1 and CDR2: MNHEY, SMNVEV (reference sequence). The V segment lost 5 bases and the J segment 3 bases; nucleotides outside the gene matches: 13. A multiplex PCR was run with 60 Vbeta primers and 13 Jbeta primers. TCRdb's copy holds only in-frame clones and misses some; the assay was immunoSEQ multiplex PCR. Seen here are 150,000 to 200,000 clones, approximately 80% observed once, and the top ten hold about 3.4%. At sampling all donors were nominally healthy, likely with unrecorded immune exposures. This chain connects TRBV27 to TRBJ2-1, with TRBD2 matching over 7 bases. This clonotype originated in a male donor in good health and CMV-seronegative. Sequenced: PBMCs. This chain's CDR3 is CASSITQAGPYYNEQFF. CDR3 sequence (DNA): TGTGCCAGCAGTATAACACAAGCGGGGCCTTACTACAATGAGCAGTTCTTC.